This TCR beta chain was sequenced during a study of cytomegalovirus exposure and HLA in healthy donors. Study-wide points: What TCR beta sequences reportedly achieved was accurate prediction of HLA-A and HLA-B alleles in most subjects. The later analysis indicated that the majority of CMV-associated TCR beta chains appeared HLA-restricted. TCR beta V- and J-gene trimming was later associated with a missense DCLRE1C variant. Among TCR beta chains, those listed as cytomegalovirus-associated numbered around 160.

CDR1 is SEHNR, CDR2 FQNEAQ, per germline (reference sequence). The CDR3 is made up of 13 amino acids. V lost 3 bases to trimming and J lost 7 bases; unmatched junction nucleotides: 3. Comment on this clone: Its antigen is not identified.

In the PCR, 60 Vbeta and 13 Jbeta primers were used. This table comes from immunoSEQ multiplex PCR, and its TCRdb copy is limited to in-frame clones, with some not included. The table includes around 120,000 clones, 70% to 90% detected once. The J gene is TRBJ2-1, the V gene TRBV7-9, with TRBD2 identical over 7 bases. Sequenced input: PBMCs. This sequence was found in a boy between 10 and 17 years old in good health and CMV-seronegative. CDR3 coding DNA: TGTGCCAGCAGCTTCTGGACTAGTAATGAGCAGTTCTTC. This gives the protein CASSFWTSNEQFF. Based on the CDR3 plus reference TRBV7-9 and TRBJ2-1, the full variable domain is DTGVSQNPRHKITKRGQNVTFRCDPISEHNRLYWYRQTLGQGPEFLTYFQNEAQLEKSRLLSDRFSAERPKGSFSTLEIQRTEQGDSAMYLCASSFWTSNEQFFGPGTRLTVL.